The T cell receptor (beta chain) under discussion was sequenced for a study of T cell repertoires in cytomegalovirus infection. Looking at the study overall: It was the public TCR beta signatures that indicated both CMV infection and matching HLA type.

The CDR3 is 18 amino acids. V gave up 7 bases and J gave up 3 bases; unmatched junction bases: 17. CDR1 is MNHEY and CDR2 is SMNVEV in the germline V gene (reference sequence). Each CDR3 protein is one row after TCRdb ran MiXCR on the reads. The data show some 270,000 distinct CDR3 sequences, around 15% seen once. Findings and limits, study-wide: What dominated the ex vivo response were HLA-C-restricted CMV-specific TCR beta clonotypes.

About this clonotype: Antigen specificity is unknown.

This chain joins TRBV27 and TRBJ1-5, with 8 bases matching TRBD1. What was sequenced was CD8+ T cells from PBMCs. The receptor was isolated from a human donor in good health (CMV status not recorded). Some clones in this sample may be carry-over from other donors' samples. CDR3 sequence: CASNPGPYLTGDNQPQHF. CDR3 nucleotide sequence: TGTGCCAGCAACCCGGGACCTTACCTGACAGGGGACAATCAGCCCCAGCATTTT.